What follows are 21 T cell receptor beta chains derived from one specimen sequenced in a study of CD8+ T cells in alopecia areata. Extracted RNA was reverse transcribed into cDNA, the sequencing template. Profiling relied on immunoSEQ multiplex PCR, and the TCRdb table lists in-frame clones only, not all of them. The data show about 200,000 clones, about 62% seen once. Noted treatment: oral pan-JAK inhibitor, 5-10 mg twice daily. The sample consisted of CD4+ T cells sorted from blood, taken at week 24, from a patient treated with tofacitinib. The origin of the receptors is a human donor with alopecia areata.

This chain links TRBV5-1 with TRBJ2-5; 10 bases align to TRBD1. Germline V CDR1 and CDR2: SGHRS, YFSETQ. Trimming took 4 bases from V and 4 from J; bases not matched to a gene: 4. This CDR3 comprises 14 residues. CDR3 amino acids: CASSKTGGRETQYF. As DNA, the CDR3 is TGCGCCAGCAGCAAGACAGGGGGCCGAGAGACCCAGTACTTC.

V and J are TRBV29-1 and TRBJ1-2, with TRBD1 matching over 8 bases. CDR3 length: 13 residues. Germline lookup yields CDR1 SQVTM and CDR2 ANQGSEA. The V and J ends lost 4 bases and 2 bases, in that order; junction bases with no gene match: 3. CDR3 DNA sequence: TGCAGCGTTGCGGACAGGGTAAACTATGGCTACACCTTC. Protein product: CSVADRVNYGYTF.

CDR3 amino acids: CASSGGWFQYF. CDR3 coding DNA: TGCGCCAGCAGCGGGGGATGGTTTCAGTACTTC. The chain couples TRBV5-1 to TRBJ2-4, with D possibly being TRBD1 or TRBD2 (5 bases each). Germline V CDR1 and CDR2: SGHRS, YFSETQ. CDR3 length: 11 amino acids. Trimming stripped 4 bases from V and 11 bases from J, with 10 bases between. Based on the CDR3 plus reference TRBV5-1 and TRBJ2-4, the full variable domain is KAGVTQTPRYLIKTRGQQVTLSCSPISGHRSVSWYQQTPGQGLQFLFEYFSETQRNKGNFPGRFSGRQFSNSRSEMNVSTLELGDSALYLCASSGGWFQYFGAGTRLSVL.

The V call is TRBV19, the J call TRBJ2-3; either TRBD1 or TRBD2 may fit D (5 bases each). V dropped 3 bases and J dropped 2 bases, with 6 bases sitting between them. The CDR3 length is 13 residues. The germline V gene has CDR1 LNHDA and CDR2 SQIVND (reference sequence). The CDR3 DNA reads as TGTGCCAGTAGTATCGGGACCACAGATACGCAGTATTTT. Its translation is CASSIGTTDTQYF.

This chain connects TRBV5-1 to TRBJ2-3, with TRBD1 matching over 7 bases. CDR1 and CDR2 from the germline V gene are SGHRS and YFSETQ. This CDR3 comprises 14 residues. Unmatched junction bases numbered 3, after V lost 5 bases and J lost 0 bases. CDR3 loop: CASRTGTSTDTQYF. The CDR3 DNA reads TGCGCCAGCAGGACAGGGACCAGCACAGATACGCAGTATTTT.

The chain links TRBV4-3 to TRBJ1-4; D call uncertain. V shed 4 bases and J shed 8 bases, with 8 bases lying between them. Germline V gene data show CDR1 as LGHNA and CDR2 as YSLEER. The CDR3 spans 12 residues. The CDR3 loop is CASSPRREKLFF. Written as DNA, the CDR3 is TGCGCCAGCAGCCCCCGAAGGGAAAAACTGTTTTTT.

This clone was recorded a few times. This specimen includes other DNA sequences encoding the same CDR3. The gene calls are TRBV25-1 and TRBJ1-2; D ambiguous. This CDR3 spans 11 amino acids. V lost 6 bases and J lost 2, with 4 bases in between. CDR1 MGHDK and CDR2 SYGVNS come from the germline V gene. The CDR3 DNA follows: TGTGCCAGCAGCGAGAACTATGGCTACACCTTC. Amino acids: CASSENYGYTF.

CDR3 nucleotides: TGTGCCCAGGGGGCTTTCTCTGGGGCCAACGTCCTGACTTTC. As protein: CAQGAFSGANVLTF. V usage is TRBV7-2 and J usage is TRBJ2-6; 8 bases map to TRBD1. V was clipped by 11 bases and J by 0 bases; unmatched bases: 3. Germline lookup yields CDR1 SGHTA and CDR2 FQGNSA. The CDR3 has 14 residues.

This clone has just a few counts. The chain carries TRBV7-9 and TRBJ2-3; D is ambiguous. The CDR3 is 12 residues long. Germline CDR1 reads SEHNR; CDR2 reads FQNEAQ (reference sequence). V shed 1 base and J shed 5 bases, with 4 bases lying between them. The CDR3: CASSLVVDTQYF. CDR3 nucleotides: TGTGCCAGCAGCTTAGTGGTAGATACGCAGTATTTT.

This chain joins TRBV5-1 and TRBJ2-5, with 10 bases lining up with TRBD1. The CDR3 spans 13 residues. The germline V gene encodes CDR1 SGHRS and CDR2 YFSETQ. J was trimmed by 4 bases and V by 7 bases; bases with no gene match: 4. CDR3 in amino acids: CASARDRGETQYF. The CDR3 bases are TGCGCCAGCGCTAGGGACAGGGGAGAGACCCAGTACTTC.

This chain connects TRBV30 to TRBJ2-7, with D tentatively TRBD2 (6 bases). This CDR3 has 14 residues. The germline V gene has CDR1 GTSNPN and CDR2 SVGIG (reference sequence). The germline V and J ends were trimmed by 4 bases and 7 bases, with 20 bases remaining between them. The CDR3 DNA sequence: TGTGCCTGGACTGAAAACCGGGTCGGAGGGGAGCAGTACTTC. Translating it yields CAWTENRVGGEQYF.

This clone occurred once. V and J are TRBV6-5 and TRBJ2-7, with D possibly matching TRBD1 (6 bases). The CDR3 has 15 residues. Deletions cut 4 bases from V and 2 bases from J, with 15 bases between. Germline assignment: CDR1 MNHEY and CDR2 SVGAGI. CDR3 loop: CASSFDKGDTYEQYF. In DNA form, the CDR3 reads TGTGCCAGCAGTTTCGACAAGGGGGACACCTACGAGCAGTACTTC.

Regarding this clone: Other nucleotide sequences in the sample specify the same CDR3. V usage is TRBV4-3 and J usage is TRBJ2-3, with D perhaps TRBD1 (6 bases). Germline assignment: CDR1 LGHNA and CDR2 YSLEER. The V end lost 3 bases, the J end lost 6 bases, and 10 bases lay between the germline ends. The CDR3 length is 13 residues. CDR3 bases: TGCGCCAGCAGCCAGCGAACAGGGGATACGCAGTATTTT. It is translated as CASSQRTGDTQYF.

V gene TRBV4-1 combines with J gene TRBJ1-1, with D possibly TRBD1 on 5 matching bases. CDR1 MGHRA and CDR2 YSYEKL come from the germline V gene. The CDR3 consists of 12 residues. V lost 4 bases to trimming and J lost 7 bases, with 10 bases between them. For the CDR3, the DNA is TGCGCCAGCAGCCTAGCGGGACGTGAAGCTTTCTTT. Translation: CASSLAGREAFF.

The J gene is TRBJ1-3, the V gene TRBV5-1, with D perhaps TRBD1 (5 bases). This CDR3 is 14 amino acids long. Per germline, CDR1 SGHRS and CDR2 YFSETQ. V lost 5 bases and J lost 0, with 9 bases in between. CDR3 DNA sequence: TGCGCCAGCAGGGACATTAGCTCTGGAAACACCATATATTTT. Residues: CASRDISSGNTIYF.

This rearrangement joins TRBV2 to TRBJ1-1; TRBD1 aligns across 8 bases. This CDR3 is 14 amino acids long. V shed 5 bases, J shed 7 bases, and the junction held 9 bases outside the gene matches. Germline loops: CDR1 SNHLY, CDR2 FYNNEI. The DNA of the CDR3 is TGTGCCAGCAGTCCAACTACGGACAGGGATGAAGCTTTCTTT. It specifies CASSPTTDRDEAFF. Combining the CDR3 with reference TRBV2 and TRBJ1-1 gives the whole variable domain EPEVTQTPSHQVTQMGQEVILRCVPISNHLYFYWYRQILGQKVEFLVSFYNNEISEKSEIFDDQFSVERPDGSNFTLKIRSTKLEDSAMYFCASSPTTDRDEAFFGQGTRLTVV.

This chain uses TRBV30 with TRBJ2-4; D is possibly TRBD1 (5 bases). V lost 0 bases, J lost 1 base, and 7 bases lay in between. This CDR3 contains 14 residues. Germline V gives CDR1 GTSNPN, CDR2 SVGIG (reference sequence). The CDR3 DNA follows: TGTGCCTGGAGTGTGACAGCTGCCAAAAACATTCAGTACTTC. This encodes CAWSVTAAKNIQYF.

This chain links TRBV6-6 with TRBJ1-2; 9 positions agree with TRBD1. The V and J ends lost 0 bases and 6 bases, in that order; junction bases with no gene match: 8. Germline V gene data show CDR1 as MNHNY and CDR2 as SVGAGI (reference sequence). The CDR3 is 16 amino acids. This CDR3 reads CASSYSDVGTGNGYTF. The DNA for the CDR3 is TGTGCCAGCAGTTACTCGGATGTCGGGACAGGGAATGGCTACACCTTC.

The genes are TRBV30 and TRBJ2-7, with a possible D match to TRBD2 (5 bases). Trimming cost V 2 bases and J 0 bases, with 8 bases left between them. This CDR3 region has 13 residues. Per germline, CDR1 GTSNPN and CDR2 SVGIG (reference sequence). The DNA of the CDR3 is TGTGCCTGGAGTAGAGGGAGCTCCTACGAGCAGTACTTC. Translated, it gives CAWSRGSSYEQYF.

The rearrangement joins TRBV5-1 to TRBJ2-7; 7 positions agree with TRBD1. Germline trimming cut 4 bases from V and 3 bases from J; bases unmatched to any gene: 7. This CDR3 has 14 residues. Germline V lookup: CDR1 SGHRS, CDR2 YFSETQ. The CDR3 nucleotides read TGCGCCAGCAGCCCACGACAGGGCTACTACGAGCAGTACTTC. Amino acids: CASSPRQGYYEQYF.

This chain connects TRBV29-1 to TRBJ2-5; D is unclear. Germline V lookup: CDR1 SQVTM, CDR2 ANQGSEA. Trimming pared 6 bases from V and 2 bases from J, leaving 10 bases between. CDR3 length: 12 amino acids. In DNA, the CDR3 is TGCAGCGTGATGAGGCAGCAAGAGACCCAGTACTTC. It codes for CSVMRQQETQYF.